Listed below are T cell receptor beta chains from one sample, sequenced in a study of blood T cell repertoires in COVID-19. Sequencing was performed with immunoSEQ multiplex PCR; in TCRdb, only in-frame clones are kept and a portion is missing. This sample has fewer than 85,000 clones, with roughly four fifths found just once. Sequencing was performed on peripheral blood. The receptors here all came from a human donor in a cohort sampled during active COVID-19. Each CDR3 is given with its conserved first and last residue. The D gene is left open where the match is weak. Clone size is given for some rows only: seen once, a few or many times, or a class if the clone is expanded.

v_call	clone_size	d_call	j_call	cdr3_aa	cdr3_nt
TRBV30	few	NA	TRBJ2-5	CAWSTLRGPTSGETQYF	TGTGCCTGGAGTACACTACGCGGCCCAACCTCCGGAGAGACCCAGTACTTC
TRBV27	few	NA	TRBJ2-7	CASRSGNRYEQYF	TGTGCCAGCAGGTCAGGGAATCGGTACGAGCAGTACTTC
TRBV13	once	NA	TRBJ1-1	CASNPQWARGSEAFF	TGTGCCAGCAACCCCCAATGGGCCAGGGGTTCTGAAGCTTTCTTT
TRBV5-1	NA	NA	TRBJ1-2	CASSLEQASYTF	TGCGCCAGCAGCTTGGAACAGGCAAGCTACACCTTC
TRBV13	NA	NA	TRBJ2-7	CASSLRFASYEQYF	TGTGCCAGCAGCTTACGGTTCGCCTCCTACGAGCAGTACTTC
TRBV19	NA	NA	TRBJ1-1	CASNPGSGTVTEAFF	TGTGCCAGTAATCCGGGGAGCGGGACGGTTACTGAAGCTTTCTTT
TRBV5-6	few	NA	TRBJ1-1	CASSFGHVTEAFF	TGTGCCAGCAGCTTTGGACATGTTACTGAAGCTTTCTTT
TRBV27	NA	NA	TRBJ2-4	CASKTWSGRGSKNIQYF	TGTGCCAGCAAAACCTGGTCGGGCAGGGGATCCAAAAACATTCAGTACTTC
TRBV5-1	NA	TRBD2	TRBJ2-5	CASSLAPSGGQETQYF	TGCGCCAGCAGCTTGGCCCCTAGCGGGGGCCAAGAGACCCAGTACTTC
TRBV5-4	NA	TRBD1	TRBJ1-2	CASSFRTGNYGYTF	TGTGCCAGCAGCTTCCGGACAGGGAATTATGGCTACACCTTC
TRBV28	NA	NA	TRBJ2-6	CASRAGTVFSGANVLTF	TGTGCCAGCAGGGCGGGGACAGTTTTCTCTGGGGCCAACGTCCTGACTTTC
TRBV5-1	NA	NA	TRBJ1-3	CASSGTGSSSGNTIYF	TGCGCCAGCAGCGGAACAGGGTCCAGCTCTGGAAACACCATATATTTT
TRBV5-4	NA	NA	TRBJ1-1	CASSHDSTEAFF	TGTGCCAGCAGCCATGACAGCACTGAAGCTTTCTTT
TRBV7-9	NA	NA	TRBJ2-3	CASSTILASDTQYF	TGTGCCAGCAGCACCATACTAGCCTCAGATACGCAGTATTTT
TRBV15	few	TRBD2	TRBJ2-7	CATSTAYGRGGPQYF	TGTGCCACCAGCACAGCGTACGGGCGGGGGGGCCCGCAGTACTTC
TRBV4-1	NA	TRBD1	TRBJ2-7	CASSQEGTGTYEQYF	TGCGCCAGCAGCCAAGAAGGGACAGGGACCTACGAGCAGTACTTC
TRBV5-1	NA	NA	TRBJ2-1	CASSLAAGKNEQFF	TGCGCCAGCAGCTTGGCGGCAGGGAAGAATGAGCAGTTCTTC
TRBV12-3/TRBV12-4	NA	NA	TRBJ2-1	CASSPRNEQFF	TGTGCCAGCAGCCCGAGAAATGAGCAGTTCTTC
TRBV11-1	NA	TRBD1	TRBJ2-5	CASSLGQGEQETQYF	TGTGCCAGCAGCTTAGGGCAGGGGGAACAAGAGACCCAGTACTTC
TRBV7-9	NA	TRBD1	TRBJ1-1	CASSTQGAREAFF	TGTGCCAGCAGCACCCAGGGGGCGCGGGAAGCTTTCTTT
TRBV3-1/TRBV3-2	NA	TRBD2	TRBJ2-1	CASSQRSGASYNEQFF	TGTGCCAGCAGCCAGAGGAGCGGGGCATCCTACAATGAGCAGTTCTTC
TRBV2	NA	TRBD1	TRBJ2-3	CASSALQGMDTQYF	TGTGCCAGCAGTGCCTTACAGGGGATGGATACGCAGTATTTT
TRBV5-1	NA	TRBD2	TRBJ2-1	CASSWTSGGPNEQFF	TGCGCCAGCAGCTGGACTAGCGGGGGGCCCAATGAGCAGTTCTTC
TRBV9	once	NA	TRBJ1-5	CASSVGRHTNQPQHF	TGTGCCAGCAGCGTAGGGCGGCATACCAATCAGCCCCAGCATTTT
TRBV28	NA	NA	TRBJ2-2	CASSFHGQIRPFF	TGTGCCAGCAGTTTTCACGGACAGATTCGTCCGTTTTTT
TRBV10-3	NA	NA	TRBJ1-6	CAIRDKSSYNSPLHF	TGTGCCATCAGAGACAAGAGCTCCTATAATTCACCCCTCCACTTT
TRBV28	NA	NA	TRBJ2-7	CASSSSPLGDYEQYF	TGTGCCAGCAGTTCTTCCCCTCTAGGCGATTACGAGCAGTACTTC
TRBV2	few	NA	TRBJ1-5	CASSRDSNQPQHF	TGTGCCAGCAGTCGGGATAGCAATCAGCCCCAGCATTTT